This T cell receptor (beta chain) was recovered during a study of blood T cell repertoires in COVID-19. Study information: Nucleic acid was either cDNA or gDNA, and it came from T cells, B-cell-depleted T cells, or PBMCs.

Germline V gene sequence: CDR1 LGHDT, CDR2 YNNKEL (reference sequence). Germline trimming cut 4 bases from V and 9 bases from J; bases unmatched to any gene: 12. The CDR3 sequence is 15 residues long. In the original workflow: Reference gene primer amplification yielded estimated nucleated cell counts. The method was immunoSEQ multiplex PCR; TCRdb's version includes in-frame clones alone and lacks a portion of them. V and J calls and clone size come straight from that table; D and trimming were deduced from the DNA. The table records more than 150,000 clones, under 85% of them present only once. The chain combines TRBV3-1 (or the pseudogene TRBV3-2) with TRBJ2-1; 7 bases agree with TRBD2. Sequencing was done on a sample of peripheral blood. The TCR was taken from a man between 70 and 80 years old who had recovered from COVID-19. The CDR3 is CASSPGGGTRGEQFF. The CDR3 DNA reads as TGTGCCAGCAGCCCGGGAGGAGGCACGAGGGGTGAGCAGTTCTTC.